This T cell receptor beta chain emerged from a study of blood T cells in healthy people across ages. Using a J-beta primer mix together with a sample-barcoded 5' primer, a second PCR was run for about 7 to 12 cycles. MiXCR, applied by TCRdb to the 5' RACE reads, yields one record per CDR3 protein. The sample yields about 1.8 million distinct CDR3 sequences, around half seen once. This clonotype was counted ten times or more. This could be a read error, since a much larger clone is one nucleotide away. Between the trimmed V and J ends, which lost 3 bases and 2 bases, there was a span of 18 bases. CDR1 is SGDLS and CDR2 is YYNGEE in the germline V gene. CDR3 length: 16 residues.

Sequenced sample: blood. The sequence was obtained from a middle-aged woman in good health. This chain connects TRBV9 to TRBJ2-7; tentative D call: TRBD2 (7 bases). The CDR3 nucleotides are TGTGCCAGCAGCGCCGGGGGGAGGACAGCAACCTACGAGCAGTACTTC. Amino acid sequence: CASSAGGRTATYEQYF.